A single sample gave rise to the 26 T cell receptor beta chains below, sequenced in a study of blood T cell repertoires in COVID-19. The assay was immunoSEQ multiplex PCR, and TCRdb's table has in-frame clones only and misses some. Seen here are about 150,000 clones, approximately 80% observed once, and the top ten hold roughly 8.3%. The specimen was peripheral blood. The receptor source for this set is a human donor with acute or convalescent COVID-19. The donor label of this sample is uncertain.

The gene calls are TRBV13 and TRBJ2-5, with TRBD1 identical over 9 bases. V shed 3 bases, J shed 5 bases, and the junction held 4 bases outside the gene matches. Germline V gene sequence: CDR1 PRHDT, CDR2 FYEKMQ (reference sequence). CDR3 size: 14 residues. The CDR3 loop is CASSFYRGLETQYF. CDR3 DNA: TGTGCCAGCAGCTTCTACAGGGGGCTTGAGACCCAGTACTTC.

The V gene is TRBV9, the J gene TRBJ2-1, with 12 nucleotides matching TRBD2. The junction had 7 bases not matched to a gene; V was cut back by 1 base and J by 8 bases. Germline CDR1 is SGDLS and CDR2 is YYNGEE. The CDR3 extends over 16 amino acids. Here the CDR3 DNA reads TGTGCCAGCAGCGTATGGGCTAGCGGGGGGGCCGATGAGCAGTTCTTC. This sequence encodes CASSVWASGGADEQFF. Drawing the rest from reference TRBV9 and TRBJ2-1, the complete variable domain is DSGVTQTPKHLITATGQRVTLRCSPRSGDLSVYWYQQSLDQGLQFLIQYYNGEERAKGNILERFSAQQFPDLHSELNLSSLELGDSALYFCASSVWASGGADEQFFGPGTRLTVL.

The sample holds one count of this clone. V and J are TRBV10-3 and TRBJ2-1; the match to TRBD2 covers 9 bases. The CDR3 sequence is 14 residues long. Germline V gene lookup returns CDR1 ENHRY and CDR2 SYGVKD. With 10 bases clipped from V and 4 bases from J, the junction kept 8 bases outside the gene matches. The CDR3 DNA reads TGTGCCACCTTAGCGGGGGCCCAATACAATGAGCAGTTCTTC. Residues: CATLAGAQYNEQFF.

V is TRBV2 and J is TRBJ2-4, with D hard to call. V was cut by 6 bases and J by 0 bases, with 6 bases left in between. Germline V gene data show CDR1 as SNHLY and CDR2 as FYNNEI. CDR3 length equals 13 residues. The CDR3 protein is CASREVAKNIQYF. For the CDR3, the DNA is TGTGCCAGCAGAGAGGTAGCCAAAAACATTCAGTACTTC.

The rearrangement uses TRBV2 and TRBJ1-2, with D possibly matching TRBD1 (6 bases). CDR3 length: 13 amino acids. From germline, CDR1 is SNHLY and CDR2 FYNNEI. V was trimmed by 7 bases and J by 0 bases, leaving 9 bases between them. CDR3 loop: CASTGHANYGYTF. CDR3 DNA: TGTGCCAGCACGGGACACGCTAACTATGGCTACACCTTC.

This chain uses TRBV24-1 with TRBJ1-1; the D gene is possibly TRBD1 (6 bases). V was trimmed by 4 bases and J by 2 bases, leaving 13 bases between them. There are 15 residues in the CDR3. Germline values: CDR1 KGHDR, CDR2 SFDVKD. The CDR3 reads CATSDSTGGNTEAFF. The CDR3, as DNA: TGTGCCACCAGTGACTCGACAGGCGGTAACACTGAAGCTTTCTTT.

This clone was seen once. The J gene is TRBJ1-1, the V gene TRBV6-1, with D unclear. CDR3 length: 11 residues. The V gene's germline CDR1 is MNHNS and CDR2 SASEGT. V shed 3 bases and J shed 10 bases, with 9 bases lying between them. CDR3 region: CASSDPSVAFF. Written as DNA, the CDR3 is TGTGCCAGCAGTGACCCCTCGGTAGCTTTCTTT.

V gene TRBV4-1 combines with J gene TRBJ2-1; 7 bases line up with TRBD2. In germline, CDR1 is MGHRA, CDR2 YSYEKL. CDR3 size: 14 residues. J gave up 6 bases and V 1 base, and 3 bases lay outside the gene matches. The chain's CDR3 is CASSQAGGINEQFF. The CDR3 DNA reads as TGCGCCAGCAGCCAAGCGGGGGGAATCAATGAGCAGTTCTTC.

The chain employs TRBV6-5 and TRBJ2-7; no clear D. The CDR3 totals 15 residues. V was cut by 0 bases and J by 0 bases, with 9 bases left in between. Germline V CDR1 and CDR2: MNHEY, SVGAGI. CDR3 sequence: CASSYSQELSYEQYF. The CDR3 coding sequence is TGTGCCAGCAGTTACTCCCAGGAACTCTCCTACGAGCAGTACTTC.

This chain joins TRBV6-5 and TRBJ1-2; D remains ambiguous. The CDR3 covers 12 residues. Between the trimmed V and J ends, which lost 5 bases and 4 bases, there was a span of 8 bases. The germline CDR1 and CDR2 sequences are MNHEY and SVGAGI. The CDR3 region is CASSTTGYGYTF. Here the CDR3 DNA reads TGTGCCAGCAGTACCACCGGCTATGGCTACACCTTC.

The rearrangement links TRBV30 to TRBJ1-1; unclear D gene. Germline V lookup: CDR1 GTSNPN, CDR2 SVGIG (reference sequence). CDR3 length: 13 residues. V lost 2 bases to trimming and J lost 3 bases, with 10 bases between them. The DNA of the CDR3 is TGTGCCTGGAGTCTGGGGAGTCACACTGAAGCTTTCTTT. Translating gives CAWSLGSHTEAFF.

CDR3 sequence (DNA): TGCAGTGCTAGAGACCAGGGGAGACTGTTTTTT. Translated, it gives CSARDQGRLFF. V and J are TRBV20-1 and TRBJ1-4; weak D call: TRBD1 (6 bases). Deletions cut 0 bases from V and 13 bases from J, with 9 bases between. The germline gives CDR1 DFQATT, CDR2 SNEGSKA (reference sequence). CDR3 length equals 11 residues.

This clone was observed at least ten times. The chain has TRBV24-1 and TRBJ2-1, with TRBD2 identical over 8 bases. This CDR3 comprises 13 residues. CDR1 is KGHDR, CDR2 SFDVKD, per germline. V lost 5 bases to trimming and J lost 10 bases; unmatched junction nucleotides: 6. CDR3 nucleotides: TGTGCCACCAGTGGGACTAGCACGTGGGAGCAGTTCTTC. Encoded protein: CATSGTSTWEQFF.

This clone was counted only a few times. The V gene is TRBV2, the J gene TRBJ1-1; 12 bases map to TRBD1. The V gene end was trimmed by 6 bases and the J gene end by 1 base; junction bases not matched to a gene: 12. The CDR3 covers 18 residues. Germline lookup yields CDR1 SNHLY and CDR2 FYNNEI. The CDR3 coding sequence is TGTGCCAGCAGCCGAGGGATGGGGACAGGGGGCGAGAACACTGAAGCTTTCTTT. As protein: CASSRGMGTGGENTEAFF.

The chain combines TRBV2 with TRBJ1-4; 7 bases match TRBD1. V shed 5 bases and J 2 bases; nucleotides not matched to a gene: 2. Germline CDR1 SNHLY, CDR2 FYNNEI. This CDR3 has 14 amino acids. The CDR3 sequence: CASSSQGTNEKLFF. In nucleotides, the CDR3 is TGTGCCAGCAGTTCACAGGGGACTAATGAAAAACTGTTTTTT.

V gene TRBV7-3 combines with J gene TRBJ1-1, with D perhaps TRBD1 (6 bases). Trimming cost V 2 bases and J 1 base, with 11 bases left between them. The germline V gene encodes CDR1 SGHTA and CDR2 FQGTGA. This CDR3 is 15 amino acids long. The DNA of the CDR3 is TGTGCCAGCAGCTTACAAGGACAGCGGAACACTGAAGCTTTCTTT. Protein product: CASSLQGQRNTEAFF.

The rearrangement uses TRBV5-1 and TRBJ1-1; 10 nucleotides agree with TRBD1. Germline CDR1 reads SGHRS; CDR2 reads YFSETQ. V shed 4 bases, J shed 1 base, and the junction held 4 bases outside the gene matches. The CDR3 sequence is 15 residues long. The CDR3 region is CASSPRQGANTEAFF. In nucleotides, the CDR3 is TGCGCCAGCAGCCCCCGACAGGGGGCGAACACTGAAGCTTTCTTT.

The chain couples TRBV24-1 to TRBJ2-7; 14 bases agree with TRBD2. Germline-derived CDR1 and CDR2 are KGHDR and SFDVKD. This CDR3 region has 16 residues. Trimming at V came to 3 bases and at J to 5 bases, leaving 5 bases not matched to a gene. The CDR3 sequence is CATSDVGLAGDDEQYV. In nucleotides, the CDR3 is TGTGCCACCAGTGATGTGGGACTAGCGGGGGACGACGAGCAGTACGTC.

This chain connects TRBV7-9 to TRBJ2-7; 8 bases align to TRBD2. CDR3 length equals 12 residues. The germline CDR1 and CDR2 sequences are SEHNR and FQNEAQ (reference sequence). V lost 6 bases and J lost 6; bases outside the gene matches: 4. CDR3 residues: CASRPREGEQYF. The CDR3 nucleotides read TGTGCCAGCAGACCCCGGGAGGGCGAGCAGTACTTC.

V and J are TRBV6-5 and TRBJ1-1, with D unclear. Per germline, CDR1 MNHEY and CDR2 SVGAGI. The CDR3 contains 12 residues. V was pared by 4 bases and J by 2 bases, with 5 bases between. The CDR3 spells CASSSINTEAFF. The CDR3 nucleotides read TGTGCCAGCAGTTCCATCAACACTGAAGCTTTCTTT.

The V and J genes are TRBV2 and TRBJ1-5; tentatively, D is TRBD1 (5 bases). The V end was cut by 1 base, the J end by 0 bases, with 10 bases between. CDR3 size: 16 residues. Germline V gene sequence: CDR1 SNHLY, CDR2 FYNNEI. The CDR3 sequence is CASSEEQGNSNQPQHF. The CDR3 bases are TGTGCCAGCAGTGAAGAGCAGGGAAATAGCAATCAGCCCCAGCATTTT.

V and J are TRBV7-2 and TRBJ2-5; the D gene is possibly TRBD1 (6 bases). The CDR3 is made up of 14 amino acids. Per germline, CDR1 SGHTA and CDR2 FQGNSA. The V and J ends lost 3 bases and 5 bases respectively, with 13 bases between them. CDR3 residues: CASSFSDRRETQYF. In nucleotides, the CDR3 is TGTGCCAGCAGCTTTAGTGACAGGCGGGAGACCCAGTACTTC. Based on the CDR3 plus reference TRBV7-2 and TRBJ2-5, the full variable domain is GAGVSQSPSNKVTEKGKDVELRCDPISGHTALYWYRQSLGQGLEFLIYFQGNSAPDKSGLPSDRFSAERTGGSVSTLTIQRTQQEDSAVYLCASSFSDRRETQYFGPGTRLLVL.

V gene TRBV3-1 (or the pseudogene TRBV3-2) combines with J gene TRBJ2-5; 9 nucleotides align to TRBD2. In germline, CDR1 is LGHDT, CDR2 YNNKEL (reference sequence). The CDR3 contains 14 residues. V lost 4 bases, J lost 5 bases, and 5 bases stayed unmatched. The CDR3 DNA reads TGTGCCAGCAGCCTAGCGGGGGCCGGGGAGACCCAGTACTTC. It translates to CASSLAGAGETQYF.

V gene TRBV11-2 combines with J gene TRBJ1-6, with a tentative D call TRBD1 (5 bases). The germline V gene encodes CDR1 SGHAT and CDR2 FQNNGV. Deletions cut 1 base from V and 6 bases from J, with 10 bases between. CDR3 length: 15 residues. The CDR3, as DNA: TGTGCCAGCAGCTTAGTGGCAGGGTCTAATTCACCCCTCCACTTT. The encoded protein is CASSLVAGSNSPLHF.

In this sample, this clone turned up a few times. V and J are TRBV5-1 and TRBJ1-1; 9 bases are a match to TRBD1. Trimming at V came to 1 base and at J to 2 bases, leaving 6 bases not matched to a gene. CDR3 size: 16 residues. From germline, CDR1 is SGHRS and CDR2 YFSETQ. The chain's CDR3 is CASSLRTGVRNTEAFF. The CDR3 coding sequence is TGCGCCAGCAGCTTGAGGACAGGGGTCAGAAACACTGAAGCTTTCTTT.

The rearrangement links TRBV12-5 to TRBJ1-3; perhaps TRBD1 as D (5 bases). Trimming removed 6 bases from V and 4 bases from J, with 13 bases in between. In germline, CDR1 is LGHNT, CDR2 FRNRAP. The CDR3 covers 14 residues. CDR3 bases: TGTGCTAGTGGGTTAGGGGCAGGAGGAAACACCATATATTTT. The encoded protein is CASGLGAGGNTIYF.